This T cell receptor beta chain was identified in a study of shared clonotypes between healthy human individuals. Turning to the study itself: The study drew on a couple of women and three men aged 18 to 49 as donors.

The CDR3 contains 15 residues. Deletions cut 1 base from V and 2 bases from J, with 6 bases between. Germline V gene data show CDR1 as MDHEN and CDR2 as SYDVKM. Deep was the level used in running the assay. In the authors' workflow: Filtering of immunoSEQ junctional sequences could not match full-length read filtering. The protocol was immunoSEQ multiplex PCR, while the TCRdb copy is restricted to in-frame clones and leaves out a portion. The DNA was the basis for D and trimming; V, J and clone size are from that table. The sample has nearly 1,000,000 clones, 76% seen once. Of note for this clone: Other DNA sequences in the same sample also yield this CDR3.

The genes are TRBV28 and TRBJ2-6, with D possibly being TRBD2 (6 bases). What was sequenced was memory CD4+ T cells sorted from blood. Subset given: CD45RA-negative fraction. This TCR came from a man aged 18 to 30 in good health. In DNA form, the CDR3 reads TGTGCCAGCAGTTTATCGGGGGCTGGGGCCAACGTCCTGACTTTC. Translation: CASSLSGAGANVLTF.